This TCR beta chain came from a study of blood T cell repertoires in COVID-19. Turning to the study itself: The analysed material was cDNA or gDNA that came from T cells, B-cell-depleted T cells, or PBMCs.

Germline CDR1 and CDR2: MNHEY and SVGAGI. V was pared by 7 bases and J by 10 bases, with 13 bases between. The CDR3 is 12 residues long. This clone was observed once. Using immunoSEQ multiplex PCR, the repertoire was profiled, and TCRdb retains in-frame clones only, with some absent. The top ten hold more than 1.1% of the sample, which has 250,000 to 350,000 clones, about four fifths seen once. The sample comprised peripheral blood. This TCR was recovered from a human donor with COVID-19, enrolled during active disease. The donor label of this sample is uncertain. The V gene is TRBV6-5, the J gene TRBJ1-4; D remains unclear. CDR3 coding DNA: TGTGCCAGCAACGATCGCGGTCGAAAACTGTTTTTT. Its translation is CASNDRGRKLFF.